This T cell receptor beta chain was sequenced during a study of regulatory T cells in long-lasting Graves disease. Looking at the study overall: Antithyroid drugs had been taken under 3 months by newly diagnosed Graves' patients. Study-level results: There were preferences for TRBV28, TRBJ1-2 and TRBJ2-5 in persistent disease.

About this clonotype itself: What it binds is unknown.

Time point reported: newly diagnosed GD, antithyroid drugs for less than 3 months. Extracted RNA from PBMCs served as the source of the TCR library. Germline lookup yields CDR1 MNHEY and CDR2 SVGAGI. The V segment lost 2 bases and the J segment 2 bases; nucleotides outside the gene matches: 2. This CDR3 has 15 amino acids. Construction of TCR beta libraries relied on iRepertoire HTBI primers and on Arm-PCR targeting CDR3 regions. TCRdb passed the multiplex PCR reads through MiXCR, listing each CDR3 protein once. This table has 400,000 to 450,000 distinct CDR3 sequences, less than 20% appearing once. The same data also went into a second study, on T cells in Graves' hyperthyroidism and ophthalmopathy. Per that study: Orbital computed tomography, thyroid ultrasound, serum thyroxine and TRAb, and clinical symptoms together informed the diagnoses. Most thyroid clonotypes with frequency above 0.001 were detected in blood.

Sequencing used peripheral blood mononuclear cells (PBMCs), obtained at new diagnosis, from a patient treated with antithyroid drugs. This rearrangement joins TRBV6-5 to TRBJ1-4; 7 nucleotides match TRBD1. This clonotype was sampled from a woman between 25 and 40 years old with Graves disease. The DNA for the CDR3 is TGTGCCAGCAGTTACCAGGGGGGCACTAATGAAAAACTGTTTTTT. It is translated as CASSYQGGTNEKLFF.